The entry below describes one TCR beta chain. Measured with immunoSEQ multiplex PCR; TCRdb has only the in-frame clones, and not every one. The sample records tens of thousands of clones, around nine tenths being singletons. Germline V gene sequence: CDR1 MDHEN, CDR2 SYDVKM. V was shortened by 5 bases and J by 1 base, with 8 bases between the two germline ends. There are 13 residues in the CDR3. The record originates from a study of OX40 agonist ivuxolimab in advanced cancers. Across the whole study: In this cohort, patients received ivuxolimab, an agonistic anti-OX40 (CD134) antibody.

The receptor was derived from an adult with an advanced solid tumor such as melanoma, head and neck, liver or kidney cancer. The chain links TRBV28 to TRBJ1-1; D not resolved. The sample consisted of CD4+ or CD8+ T cells sorted from blood, taken in a trial of the OX40 agonist ivuxolimab. This CDR3 reads CASSVTQNTEAFF. The CDR3, as DNA: TGTGCCAGCAGTGTCACACAGAACACTGAAGCTTTCTTT.